This TCR beta chain was captured by sequencing in a study of T cell changes during pregnancy in multiple sclerosis. This CDR3 comprises 16 residues. The V gene's germline CDR1 is MNHEY and CDR2 SMNVEV (reference sequence). V was cut by 4 bases and J by 2 bases, with 17 bases left in between. Clones were sequenced by immunoSEQ multiplex PCR, and TCRdb holds only the in-frame ones, with some missing. Of tens of thousands of clones detected, approximately 90% appear once; the ten largest clones hold 6% to 7.5%. The sample consisted of CD8+ T cells from peripheral blood mononuclear cells, taken in the third trimester of pregnancy. The chain has TRBV27 and TRBJ1-2, with D possibly TRBD1 on 5 matching bases. The origin of this receptor is a female donor with multiple sclerosis, enrolled in a pregnancy study. CDR3: CASSSLRGNSNYGYTF. The CDR3 DNA is TGTGCCAGCAGTTCGCTAAGGGGAAACTCCAACTATGGCTACACCTTC.